This T cell receptor (beta chain) was identified in a study of T-cell reconstitution after alpha-beta-depleted transplantation in children. Notes on the study in general: Roughly two months post-transplant, alpha-beta T cells reportedly originated from several hundred graft clones that had expanded. Surviving recipient cells, namely T cells and thymic progenitors, were the source of high day-60 TCRbeta diversity in some patients. The main origin of T-cell counts and diversity one year after transplant was newly produced T cells.

The CDR3 extends over 15 amino acids. Germline CDR1 MDHEN, CDR2 SYDVKM. V gave up 3 bases and J gave up 8 bases; unmatched junction bases: 7. About this clonotype: The antigen is undetermined.

Library preparation (for TCRbeta) was performed with unique molecular identifiers. MiXCR was run by TCRdb on the PCR reads, yielding one entry per CDR3 protein. This table holds over 100,000 distinct CDR3 sequences, 7.5% to 9% found once. The sequencing used PBMCs, collected before TCRalphabeta/CD19-depleted stem cell transplant. V and J are TRBV28 and TRBJ2-3; 11 nucleotides line up with TRBD2. The sequence was collected from a boy between 2 and 10 years old with acute lymphoblastic leukemia, due to receive a stem cell transplant. The DNA of the CDR3 is TGTGCCAGCAGTTTTCCGGGGCTAGCGGGGGGTACGCAGTATTTT. Its protein is CASSFPGLAGGTQYF.